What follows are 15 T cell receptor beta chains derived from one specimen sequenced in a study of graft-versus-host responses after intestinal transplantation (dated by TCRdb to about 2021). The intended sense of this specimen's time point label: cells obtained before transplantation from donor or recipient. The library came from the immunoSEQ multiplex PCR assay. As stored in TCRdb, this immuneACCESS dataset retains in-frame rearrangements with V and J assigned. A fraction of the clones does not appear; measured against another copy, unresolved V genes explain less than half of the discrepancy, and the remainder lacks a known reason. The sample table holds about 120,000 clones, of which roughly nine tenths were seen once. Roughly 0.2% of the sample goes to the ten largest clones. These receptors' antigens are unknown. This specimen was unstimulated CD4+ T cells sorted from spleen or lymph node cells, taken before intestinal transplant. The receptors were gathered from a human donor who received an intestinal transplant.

CDR3 residues: CASTTSASAGELFF. The CDR3 DNA is TGTGCCAGTACGACTAGCGCATCTGCCGGGGAGCTGTTTTTT. The chain combines TRBV6-1 with TRBJ2-2, with 8 bases aligning to TRBD2. CDR1 and CDR2 (germline): MNHNS, SASEGT. The CDR3 is 14 amino acids. V lost 9 bases to trimming and J lost 6 bases; unmatched junction nucleotides: 9.

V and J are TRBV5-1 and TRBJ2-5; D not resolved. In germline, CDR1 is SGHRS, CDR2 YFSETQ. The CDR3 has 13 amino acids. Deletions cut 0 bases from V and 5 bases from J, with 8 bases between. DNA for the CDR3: TGCGCCAGCAGCTTGGGACCGAGGGAGACCCAGTACTTC. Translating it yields CASSLGPRETQYF.

This CDR3 is CASSHRPWANTEAFF. The CDR3 nucleotides are TGTGCCAGCAGCCATCGACCTTGGGCGAACACTGAAGCTTTCTTT. V and J are TRBV7-7 and TRBJ1-1; D gene uncertain. The CDR3 has 15 amino acids. The germline V gene encodes CDR1 SSHAT and CDR2 FNYEAQ (reference sequence). V lost 5 bases and J lost 1, with 14 bases in between.

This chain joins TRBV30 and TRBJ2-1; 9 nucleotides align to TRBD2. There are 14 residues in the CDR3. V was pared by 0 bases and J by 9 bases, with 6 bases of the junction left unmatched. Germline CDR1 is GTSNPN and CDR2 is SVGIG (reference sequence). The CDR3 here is CAWSVASGAFEQFF. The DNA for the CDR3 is TGTGCCTGGAGTGTTGCTAGCGGGGCTTTTGAGCAGTTCTTC.

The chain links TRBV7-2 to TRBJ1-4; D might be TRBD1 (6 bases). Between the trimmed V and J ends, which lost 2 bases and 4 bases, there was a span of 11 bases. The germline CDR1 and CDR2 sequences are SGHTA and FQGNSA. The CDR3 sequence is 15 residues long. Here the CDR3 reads CASSLRGSSNEKLFF. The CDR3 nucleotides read TGTGCCAGCAGCTTAAGGGGGAGTAGTAATGAAAAACTGTTTTTT.

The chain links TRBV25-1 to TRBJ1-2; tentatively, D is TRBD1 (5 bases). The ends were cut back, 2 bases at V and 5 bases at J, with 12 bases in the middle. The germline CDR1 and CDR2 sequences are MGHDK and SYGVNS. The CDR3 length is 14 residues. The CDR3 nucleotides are TGTGCCAGCAGTGAACCTCACCGACAGTATGGCTACACCTTC. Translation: CASSEPHRQYGYTF.

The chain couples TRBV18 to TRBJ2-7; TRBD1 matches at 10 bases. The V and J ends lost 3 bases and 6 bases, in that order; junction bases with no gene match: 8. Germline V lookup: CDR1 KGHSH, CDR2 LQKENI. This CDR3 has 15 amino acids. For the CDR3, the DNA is TGTGCCAGCTCACCCGGACAGGGGGAATTCAGCGAGCAGTACTTC. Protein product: CASSPGQGEFSEQYF.

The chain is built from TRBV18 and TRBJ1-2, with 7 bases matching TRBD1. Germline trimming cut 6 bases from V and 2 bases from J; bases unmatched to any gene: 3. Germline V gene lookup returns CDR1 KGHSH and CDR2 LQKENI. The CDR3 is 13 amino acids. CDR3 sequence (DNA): TGTGCCAGCTCCCCCAGGGGGAACTATGGCTACACCTTC. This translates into CASSPRGNYGYTF.

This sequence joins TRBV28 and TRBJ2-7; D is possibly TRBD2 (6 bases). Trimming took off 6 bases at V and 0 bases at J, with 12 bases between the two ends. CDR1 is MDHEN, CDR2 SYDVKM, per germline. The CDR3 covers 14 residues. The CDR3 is CASSQGLPSYEQYF. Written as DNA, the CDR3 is TGTGCCAGCAGCCAGGGACTCCCCTCCTACGAGCAGTACTTC.

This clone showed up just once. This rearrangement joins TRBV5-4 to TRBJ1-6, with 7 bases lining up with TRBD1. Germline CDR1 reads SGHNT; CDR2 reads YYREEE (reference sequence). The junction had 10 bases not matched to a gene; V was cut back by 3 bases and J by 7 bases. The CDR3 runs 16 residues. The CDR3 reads CASSSLTGTVNSPLHF. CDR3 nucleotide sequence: TGTGCCAGCAGCTCCTTAACCGGGACAGTCAATTCACCCCTCCACTTT.

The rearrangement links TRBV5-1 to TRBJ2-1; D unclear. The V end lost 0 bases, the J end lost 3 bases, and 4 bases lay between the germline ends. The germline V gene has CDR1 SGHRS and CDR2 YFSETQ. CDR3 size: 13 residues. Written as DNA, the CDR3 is TGCGCCAGCAGCTTGGCCGTCTACAATGAGCAGTTCTTC. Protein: CASSLAVYNEQFF. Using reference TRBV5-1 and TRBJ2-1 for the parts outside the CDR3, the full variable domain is KAGVTQTPRYLIKTRGQQVTLSCSPISGHRSVSWYQQTPGQGLQFLFEYFSETQRNKGNFPGRFSGRQFSNSRSEMNVSTLELGDSALYLCASSLAVYNEQFFGPGTRLTVL.

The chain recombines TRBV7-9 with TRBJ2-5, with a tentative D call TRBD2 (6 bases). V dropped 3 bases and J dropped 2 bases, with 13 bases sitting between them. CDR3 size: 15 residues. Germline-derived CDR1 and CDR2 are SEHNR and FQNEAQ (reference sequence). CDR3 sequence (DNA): TGTGCCAGCAGCTTCTTACCGGGACTTCAAGAGACCCAGTACTTC. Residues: CASSFLPGLQETQYF.

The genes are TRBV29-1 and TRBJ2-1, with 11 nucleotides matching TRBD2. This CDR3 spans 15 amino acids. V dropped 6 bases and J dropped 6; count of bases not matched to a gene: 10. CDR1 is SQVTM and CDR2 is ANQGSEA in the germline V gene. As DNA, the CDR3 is TGCAGCGTGAAGTCCGGGACTAGCGGCTCCAATGAGCAGTTCTTC. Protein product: CSVKSGTSGSNEQFF.

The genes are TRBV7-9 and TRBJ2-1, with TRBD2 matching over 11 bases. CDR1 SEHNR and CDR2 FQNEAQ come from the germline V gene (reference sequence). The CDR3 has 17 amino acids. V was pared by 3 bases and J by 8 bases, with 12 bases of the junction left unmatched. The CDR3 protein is CASSFQLAGDLRDEQFF. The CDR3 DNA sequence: TGTGCCAGCAGCTTTCAACTAGCGGGGGACCTTCGGGATGAGCAGTTCTTC.

The CDR3 loop is CASSSGPLTSRSFF. CDR3 in DNA: TGTGCCAGCAGCTCGGGGCCCCTGACTAGCCGTTCGTTCTTC. The genes are TRBV28 and TRBJ2-1; 7 positions match TRBD2. This CDR3 spans 14 amino acids. Germline V gene lookup returns CDR1 MDHEN and CDR2 SYDVKM. V was clipped by 6 bases and J by 15 bases; unmatched bases: 17.